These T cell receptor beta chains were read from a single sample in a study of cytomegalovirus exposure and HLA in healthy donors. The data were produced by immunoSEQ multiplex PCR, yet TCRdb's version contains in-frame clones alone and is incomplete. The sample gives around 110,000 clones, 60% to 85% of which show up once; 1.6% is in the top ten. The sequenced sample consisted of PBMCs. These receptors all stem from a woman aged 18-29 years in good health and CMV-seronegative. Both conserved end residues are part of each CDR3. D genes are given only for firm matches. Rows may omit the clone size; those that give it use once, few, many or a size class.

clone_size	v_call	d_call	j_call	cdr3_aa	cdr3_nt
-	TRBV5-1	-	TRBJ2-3	CASRETTGSSTDTQYF	TGCGCCAGCAGAGAAACGACAGGTTCTAGCACAGATACGCAGTATTTT
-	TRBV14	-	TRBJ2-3	CASSQGGGGGSTDTQYF	TGTGCCAGCAGCCAAGGAGGGGGTGGAGGAAGCACAGATACGCAGTATTTT
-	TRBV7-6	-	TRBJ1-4	CASSPTSATNEKLFF	TGTGCCAGCAGCCCCACCAGTGCAACTAATGAAAAACTGTTTTTT
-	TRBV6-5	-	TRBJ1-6	CASSYSGQLSPLHF	TGTGCCAGCAGTTACTCGGGGCAGCTTTCACCCCTCCACTTT
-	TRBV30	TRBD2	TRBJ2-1	CAWSGVGLAGVNEQFF	TGTGCCTGGAGTGGAGTGGGACTCGCGGGGGTCAATGAGCAGTTCTTC
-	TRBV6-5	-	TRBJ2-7	CASTGGTPPIGEQYF	TGTGCCAGCACTGGGGGGACCCCACCGATAGGCGAGCAGTACTTC
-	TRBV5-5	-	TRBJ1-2	CASSLTGINYGYTF	TGTGCCAGCAGCCTCACAGGGATAAACTATGGCTACACCTTC
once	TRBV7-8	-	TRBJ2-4	CASSATGTKNIQYF	TGTGCCAGCAGCGCAACAGGGACCAAAAACATTCAGTACTTC
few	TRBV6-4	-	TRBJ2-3	CASSDSIATDTQYF	TGTGCCAGCAGTGACTCGATTGCGACAGATACGCAGTATTTT
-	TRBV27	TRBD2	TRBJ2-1	CASSLLGLVSDEQFF	TGTGCCAGCAGTTTATTGGGACTAGTATCCGATGAGCAGTTCTTC
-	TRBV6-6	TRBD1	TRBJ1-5	CASSPHGTGGDQPQHF	TGTGCCAGCAGTCCTCATGGGACAGGGGGAGATCAGCCCCAGCATTTT
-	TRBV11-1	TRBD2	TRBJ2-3	CASSLEWTSGGITDTQYF	TGTGCCAGCAGCTTAGAATGGACTAGCGGGGGGATCACAGATACGCAGTATTTT
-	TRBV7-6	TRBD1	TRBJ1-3	CASSPRDSNSGNTIYF	TGTGCCAGCAGCCCGCGGGACAGTAACTCTGGAAACACCATATATTTT
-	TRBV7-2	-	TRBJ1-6	CASSLEMAHLSSPLHF	TGTGCCAGCAGCTTAGAAATGGCCCACCTTTCATCACCCCTCCACTTT
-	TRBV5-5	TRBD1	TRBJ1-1	CASSPGQGAWNTEAFF	TGTGCCAGCAGCCCAGGACAGGGGGCTTGGAACACTGAAGCTTTCTTT
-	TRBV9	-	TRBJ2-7	CASSAQGGGTREQYF	TGTGCCAGCAGCGCTCAGGGGGGCGGAACTAGAGAGCAGTACTTC
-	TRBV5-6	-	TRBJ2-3	CASSLMTGGSTDTQYF	TGTGCCAGCAGCTTAATGACAGGAGGAAGCACAGATACGCAGTATTTT
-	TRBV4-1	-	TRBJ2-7	CASSQPGAYEQYF	TGCGCCAGCAGCCAGCCGGGGGCCTACGAGCAGTACTTC
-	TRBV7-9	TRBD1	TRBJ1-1	CASSLGTGGNTEAFF	TGTGCCAGCAGCTTGGGGACAGGGGGGAACACTGAAGCTTTCTTT
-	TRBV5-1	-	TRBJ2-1	CASSGQGNINEQFF	TGCGCCAGCAGTGGCCAGGGTAATATCAATGAGCAGTTCTTC
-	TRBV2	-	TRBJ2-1	CASSARVGTNDEQFF	TGTGCCAGCAGTGCGAGGGTGGGAACTAACGATGAGCAGTTCTTC
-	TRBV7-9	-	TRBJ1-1	CASSPARGLNTEAFF	TGTGCCAGCAGCCCCGCCCGAGGCTTGAACACTGAAGCTTTCTTT
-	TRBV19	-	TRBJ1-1	CASSRDTNTEAFF	TGTGCCAGTAGTAGGGACACGAACACTGAAGCTTTCTTT
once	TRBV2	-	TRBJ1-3	CASTGQLGNTIYF	TGTGCCAGCACCGGACAGCTTGGAAACACCATATATTTT
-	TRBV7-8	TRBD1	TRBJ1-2	CASSWDRTSQGYTF	TGTGCCAGCAGCTGGGACAGGACGTCTCAAGGCTACACCTTC
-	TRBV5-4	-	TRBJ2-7	CASSLAGAVYEQYF	TGTGCCAGCAGCTTGGCAGGGGCCGTCTATGAGCAGTACTTC
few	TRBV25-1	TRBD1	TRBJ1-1	CASSGMGQGKRAFF	TGTGCCAGCAGTGGGATGGGACAGGGAAAGAGGGCTTTCTTT
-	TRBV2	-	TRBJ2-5	CASSVMGGETQYF	TGTGCCAGCAGTGTTATGGGCGGGGAGACCCAGTACTTC
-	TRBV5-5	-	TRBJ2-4	CASSLAENIQYF	TGTGCCAGCAGCTTGGCTGAAAACATTCAGTACTTC
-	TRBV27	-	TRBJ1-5	CASSRRGMDQPQHF	TGTGCCAGCAGTCGAAGGGGGATGGATCAGCCCCAGCATTTT
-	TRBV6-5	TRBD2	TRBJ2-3	CASSYSGGESTDTQYF	TGTGCCAGCAGTTACTCCGGGGGGGAAAGCACAGATACGCAGTATTTT
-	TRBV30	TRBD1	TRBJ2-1	CAWSWDSDGSYNEQFF	TGTGCCTGGAGTTGGGACAGCGATGGCTCCTACAATGAGCAGTTCTTC
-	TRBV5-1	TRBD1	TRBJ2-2	CASSLETGGRCGYTGELFF	TGCGCCAGCAGCTTGGAGACAGGGGGCCGGTGTGGGTACACCGGGGAGCTGTTTTTT
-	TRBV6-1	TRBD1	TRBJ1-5	CASNDKGAFQPQHF	TGTGCCAGCAATGACAAGGGGGCATTTCAGCCCCAGCATTTT
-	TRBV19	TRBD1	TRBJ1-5	CASSQAQGPNQPQHF	TGTGCCAGTAGTCAAGCACAGGGGCCGAATCAGCCCCAGCATTTT
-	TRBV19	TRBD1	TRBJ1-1	CASSTTGLNTEAFF	TGTGCCAGTAGTACGACAGGGTTGAACACTGAAGCTTTCTTT
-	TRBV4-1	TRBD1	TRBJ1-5	CASSQLSGGFGQPQHF	TGCGCCAGCAGCCAACTCTCAGGGGGATTTGGTCAGCCCCAGCATTTT
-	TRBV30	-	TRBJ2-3	CAWSVRGTDTQYF	TGTGCCTGGAGTGTACGGGGCACAGATACGCAGTATTTT
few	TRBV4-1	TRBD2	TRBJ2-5	CASSQGLARGETQYF	TGCGCCAGCAGCCAAGGACTAGCGAGGGGAGAGACCCAGTACTTC
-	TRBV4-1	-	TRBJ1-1	CASSQLGYDTEAFF	TGCGCCAGCAGCCAGTTGGGCTATGACACTGAAGCTTTCTTT
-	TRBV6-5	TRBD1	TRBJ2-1	CAALDRGSYNEQFF	TGTGCCGCCCTCGACAGGGGGTCCTACAATGAGCAGTTCTTC